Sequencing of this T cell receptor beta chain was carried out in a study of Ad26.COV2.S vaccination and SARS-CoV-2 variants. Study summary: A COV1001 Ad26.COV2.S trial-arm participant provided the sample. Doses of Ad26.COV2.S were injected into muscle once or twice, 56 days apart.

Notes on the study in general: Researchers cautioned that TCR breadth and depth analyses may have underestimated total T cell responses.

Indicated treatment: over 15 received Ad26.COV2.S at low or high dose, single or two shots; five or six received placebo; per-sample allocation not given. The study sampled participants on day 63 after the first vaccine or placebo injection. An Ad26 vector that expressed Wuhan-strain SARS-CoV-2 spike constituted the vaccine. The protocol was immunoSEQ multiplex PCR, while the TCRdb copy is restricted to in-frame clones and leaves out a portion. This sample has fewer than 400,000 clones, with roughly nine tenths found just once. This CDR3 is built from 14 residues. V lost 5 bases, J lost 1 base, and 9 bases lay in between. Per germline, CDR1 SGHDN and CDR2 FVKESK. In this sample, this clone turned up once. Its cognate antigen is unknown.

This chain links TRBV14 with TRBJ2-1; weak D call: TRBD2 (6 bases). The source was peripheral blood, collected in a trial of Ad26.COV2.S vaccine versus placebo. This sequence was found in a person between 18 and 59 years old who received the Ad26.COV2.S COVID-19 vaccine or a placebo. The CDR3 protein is CASSFGGSYNEQFF. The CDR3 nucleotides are TGTGCCAGCAGCTTCGGGGGTTCCTACAATGAGCAGTTCTTC.